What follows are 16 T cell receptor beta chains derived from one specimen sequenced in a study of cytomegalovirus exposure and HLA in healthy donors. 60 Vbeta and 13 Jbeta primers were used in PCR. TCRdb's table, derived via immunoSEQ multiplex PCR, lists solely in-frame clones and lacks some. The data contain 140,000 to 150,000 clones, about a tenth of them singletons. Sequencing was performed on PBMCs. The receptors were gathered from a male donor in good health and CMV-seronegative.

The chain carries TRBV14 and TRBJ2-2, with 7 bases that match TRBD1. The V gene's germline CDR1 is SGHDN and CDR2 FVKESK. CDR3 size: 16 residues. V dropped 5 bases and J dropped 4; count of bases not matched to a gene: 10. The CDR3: CASSSSRGKVTGELFF. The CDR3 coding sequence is TGTGCCAGCAGCTCGAGCAGGGGGAAGGTCACCGGGGAGCTGTTTTTT.

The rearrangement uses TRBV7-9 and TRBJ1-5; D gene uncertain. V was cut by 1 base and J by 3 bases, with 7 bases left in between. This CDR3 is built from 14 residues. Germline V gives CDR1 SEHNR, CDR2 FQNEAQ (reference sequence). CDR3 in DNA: TGTGCCAGCAGCTTAGGAGGAAACAATCAGCCCCAGCATTTT. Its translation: CASSLGGNNQPQHF.

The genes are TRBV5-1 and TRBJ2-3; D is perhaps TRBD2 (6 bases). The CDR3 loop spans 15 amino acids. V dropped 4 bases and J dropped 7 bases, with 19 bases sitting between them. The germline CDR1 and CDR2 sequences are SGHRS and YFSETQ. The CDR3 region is CASSMTGTFMYTQYF. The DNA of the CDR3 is TGCGCCAGCAGCATGACCGGGACTTTCATGTATACGCAGTATTTT.

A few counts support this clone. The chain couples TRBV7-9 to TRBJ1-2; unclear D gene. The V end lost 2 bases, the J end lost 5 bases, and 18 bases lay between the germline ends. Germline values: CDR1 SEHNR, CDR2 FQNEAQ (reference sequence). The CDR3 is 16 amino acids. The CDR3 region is CASSLTNDERLYGYTF. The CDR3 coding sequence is TGTGCCAGCAGCTTAACGAACGACGAAAGACTTTATGGCTACACCTTC.

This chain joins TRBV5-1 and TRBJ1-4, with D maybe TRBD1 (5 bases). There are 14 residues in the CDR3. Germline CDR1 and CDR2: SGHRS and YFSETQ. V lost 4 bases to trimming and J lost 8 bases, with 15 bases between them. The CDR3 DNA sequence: TGCGCCAGCAGCCAGGGAGGGGATCGGGAAAAACTGTTTTTT. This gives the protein CASSQGGDREKLFF.

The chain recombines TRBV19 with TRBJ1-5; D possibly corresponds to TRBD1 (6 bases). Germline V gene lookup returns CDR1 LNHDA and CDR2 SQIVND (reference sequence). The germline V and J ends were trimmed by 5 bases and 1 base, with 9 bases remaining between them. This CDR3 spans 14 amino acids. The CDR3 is CASSPGQSNQPQHF. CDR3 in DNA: TGTGCCAGTAGTCCAGGACAGAGCAATCAGCCCCAGCATTTT.

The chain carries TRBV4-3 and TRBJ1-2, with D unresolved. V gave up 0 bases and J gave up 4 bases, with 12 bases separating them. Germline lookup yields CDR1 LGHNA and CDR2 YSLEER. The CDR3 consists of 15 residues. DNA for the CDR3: TGCGCCAGCAGCCAAGATATCACACCCCCCTATGGCTACACCTTC. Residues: CASSQDITPPYGYTF.

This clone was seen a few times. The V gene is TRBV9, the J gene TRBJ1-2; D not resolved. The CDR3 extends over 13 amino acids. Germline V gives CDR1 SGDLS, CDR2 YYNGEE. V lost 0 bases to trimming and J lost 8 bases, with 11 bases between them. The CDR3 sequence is CASSVDGRTGYTF. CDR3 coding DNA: TGTGCCAGCAGCGTAGACGGGAGAACGGGCTACACCTTC.

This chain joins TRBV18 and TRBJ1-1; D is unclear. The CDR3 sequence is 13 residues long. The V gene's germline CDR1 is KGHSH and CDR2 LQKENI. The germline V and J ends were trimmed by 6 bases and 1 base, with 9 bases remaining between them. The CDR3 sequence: CASSPQKNTEAFF. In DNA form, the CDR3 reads TGTGCCAGCTCGCCGCAGAAGAACACTGAAGCTTTCTTT.

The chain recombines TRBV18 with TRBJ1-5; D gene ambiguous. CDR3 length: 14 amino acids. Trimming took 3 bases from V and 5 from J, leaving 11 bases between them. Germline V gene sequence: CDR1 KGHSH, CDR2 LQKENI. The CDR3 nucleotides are TGTGCCAGCTCACCGGTCTACGGGGATCAGCCCCAGCATTTT. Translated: CASSPVYGDQPQHF.

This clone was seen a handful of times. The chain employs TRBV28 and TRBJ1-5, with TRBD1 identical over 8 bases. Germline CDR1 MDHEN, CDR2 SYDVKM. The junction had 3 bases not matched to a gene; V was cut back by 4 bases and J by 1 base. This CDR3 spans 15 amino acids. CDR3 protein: CASSYQGASNQPQHF. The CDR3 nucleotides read TGTGCCAGCAGTTACCAGGGGGCGAGCAATCAGCCCCAGCATTTT.

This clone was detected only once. The CDR3 nucleotides are TGTGCCAGTAGTATAGCGGGGGGGAGGGCTTACAATGAGCAGTTCTTC. Translation: CASSIAGGRAYNEQFF. The chain joins TRBV19 to TRBJ2-1, with 8 bases fitting TRBD2. This CDR3 is built from 16 residues. The V and J ends lost 1 base and 4 bases, in that order; junction bases with no gene match: 6. Germline CDR1 and CDR2: LNHDA and SQIVND (reference sequence).

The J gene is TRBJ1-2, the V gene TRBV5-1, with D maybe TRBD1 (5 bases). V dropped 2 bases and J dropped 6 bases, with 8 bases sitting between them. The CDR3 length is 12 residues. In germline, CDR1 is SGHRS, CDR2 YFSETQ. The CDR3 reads CASSLRGHGYTF. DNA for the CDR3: TGCGCCAGCAGCTTAAGGGGTCATGGCTACACCTTC.

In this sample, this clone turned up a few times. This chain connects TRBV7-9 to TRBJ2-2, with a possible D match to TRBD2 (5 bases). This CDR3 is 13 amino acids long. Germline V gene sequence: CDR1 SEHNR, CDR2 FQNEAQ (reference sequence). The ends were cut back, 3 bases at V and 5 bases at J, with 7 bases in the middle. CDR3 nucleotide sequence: TGTGCCAGCAGCTTGGGAGCAACCGGGGAGCTGTTTTTT. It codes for CASSLGATGELFF.

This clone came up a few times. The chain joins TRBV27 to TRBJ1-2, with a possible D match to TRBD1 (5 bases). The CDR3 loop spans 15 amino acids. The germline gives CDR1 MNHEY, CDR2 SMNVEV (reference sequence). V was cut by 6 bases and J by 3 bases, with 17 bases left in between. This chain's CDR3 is CASSTGSRIDYGYTF. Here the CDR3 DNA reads TGTGCCAGCAGCACAGGTTCGCGGATCGACTATGGCTACACCTTC.

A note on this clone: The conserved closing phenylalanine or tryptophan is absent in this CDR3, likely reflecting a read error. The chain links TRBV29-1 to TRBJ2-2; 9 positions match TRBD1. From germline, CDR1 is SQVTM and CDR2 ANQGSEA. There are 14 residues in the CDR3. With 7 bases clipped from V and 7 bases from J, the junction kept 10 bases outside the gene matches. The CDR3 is CSALQGAGDGELFV. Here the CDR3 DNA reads TGCAGCGCTTTACAGGGGGCGGGAGACGGGGAGCTGTTTGTT.